Below, 5 T cell receptor beta chains from the same sample are listed, as sequenced in a study of PD-1 blockade in classical Hodgkin lymphoma. Each and every patient relapsed after autologous stem cell transplantation, and patients got differing brentuximab vedotin exposure. This table comes from immunoSEQ multiplex PCR, and its TCRdb copy is limited to in-frame clones, with some not included. Of 17,000 or so clones listed, 82% are singletons. The input for sequencing was peripheral blood mononuclear cells (PBMCs), taken before the second cycle of nivolumab. The receptors derive from a human donor with classical Hodgkin lymphoma.

The chain's CDR3 is CASSLAQDGYGYTF. The CDR3 nucleotides are TGTGCCAGCAGTTTAGCACAAGACGGGTATGGCTACACCTTC. The chain uses TRBV27 and TRBJ1-2; D gene uncertain. In germline, CDR1 is MNHEY, CDR2 SMNVEV (reference sequence). The CDR3 length is 14 residues. V was trimmed by 2 bases and J by 5 bases, leaving 12 bases between them.

V is TRBV29-1 and J is TRBJ2-5, with a tentative D call TRBD2 (5 bases). Germline assignment: CDR1 SQVTM and CDR2 ANQGSEA. The CDR3 length is 13 residues. The V and J ends lost 6 bases and 2 bases respectively, with 13 bases between them. CDR3 nucleotides: TGCAGCGTCCGGACTGGGCCTCAAGAGACCCAGTACTTC. This translates into CSVRTGPQETQYF. The variable domain in full, with the rest retrieved from reference TRBV29-1 and TRBJ2-5, is SAVISQKPSRDICQRGTSLTIQCQVDSQVTMMFWYRQQPGQSLTLIATANQGSEATYESGFVIDKFPISRPNLTFSTLTVSNMSPEDSSIYLCSVRTGPQETQYFGPGTRLLVL.

The rearrangement uses TRBV6-6 and TRBJ2-3; D is ambiguous. The germline CDR1 and CDR2 sequences are MNHNY and SVGAGI (reference sequence). The CDR3 runs to 14 residues. V gave up 4 bases and J gave up 3 bases, with 11 bases separating them. CDR3 protein: CASSSLGPTDTQYF. CDR3 sequence (DNA): TGTGCCAGCAGTTCCCTGGGCCCGACAGATACGCAGTATTTT.

This clone was found once. V gene TRBV19 combines with J gene TRBJ2-5; D might be TRBD2 (5 bases). The CDR3 spans 14 residues. CDR1 LNHDA and CDR2 SQIVND come from the germline V gene (reference sequence). Trimming removed 1 base at V and 0 bases at J, with 6 bases between. CDR3 residues: CASSIVSDQETQYF. Written as DNA, the CDR3 is TGTGCCAGTAGTATAGTTAGCGACCAAGAGACCCAGTACTTC. The complete variable domain, with remaining parts taken from reference TRBV19 and TRBJ2-5, reads DGGITQSPKYLFRKEGQNVTLSCEQNLNHDAMYWYRQDPGQGLRLIYYSQIVNDFQKGDIAEGYSVSREKKESFPLTVTSAQKNPTAFYLCASSIVSDQETQYFGPGTRLLVL.

The V gene is TRBV30, the J gene TRBJ1-6, with TRBD1 as a possible D gene (5 bases). The CDR3 has 16 amino acids. CDR1 is GTSNPN, CDR2 SVGIG, per germline (reference sequence). Trimming left V 2 bases short and J 7 bases short, with 18 bases between. The CDR3 loop is CAWSPAGGIRNSPLHF. In DNA form, the CDR3 reads TGTGCCTGGAGTCCTGCGGGGGGAATAAGGAATTCACCCCTCCACTTT.